What follows describes a single TCR beta chain. Its target is unknown. A J-beta primer mix and a sample-barcoded 5' primer were used in a second PCR of about 7 to 12 cycles. MiXCR, run by TCRdb on the 5' RACE reads, gives a single entry per CDR3 protein. The profile shows under 1,100,000 distinct CDR3 sequences, approximately 25% of them singletons. The sample belongs to a study of blood T cells in healthy people across ages. Findings of the study overall: The study found more naive CD4+ cells and higher diversity in long-lived than aged donors.

V lost 4 bases to trimming and J lost 9 bases, with 10 bases between them. The CDR3 is 13 amino acids. Germline V gene lookup returns CDR1 SNHLY and CDR2 FYNNEI. The same sample was also studied in work on T cells of mothers and their children. That study reports: Pairs that are related and pairs that are unrelated have TCR recombination output shaped similarly by thymic selection.

The chain couples TRBV2 to TRBJ1-6, with D tentatively TRBD1 (6 bases). Sequencing was performed on blood. The receptor was isolated from a girl aged 2-15 years in good health. The CDR3 DNA is TGTGCCAGCAGTGCCGACAGGCTTTCACCCCTCCACTTT. This codes for CASSADRLSPLHF.